The clone carrying this T cell receptor (beta chain) has only a few counts. Its specificity is not known. The germline gene is not matched at one end of the junction; a read error may be the cause. Sample-barcoded 5' priming and a J-beta primer mix drove a second PCR of roughly 7 to 11 cycles. One entry per CDR3 protein, called by TCRdb with MiXCR from the 5' RACE reads. The sample consists of about 780,000 distinct CDR3 sequences, 20% to 30% of them appearing once. The sample belongs to a study of blood T cells in healthy people across ages. Study results and caveats: PBMC samples, being unsorted, prevented any conclusive comparison of naive and antigen-experienced cells.

These data were likewise used in another study, on T cells of mothers and their children. That work contributes: Over 8 million TCR beta CDR3 reads were obtained from each mother, and about 3 million from each child.

The clonotype was recovered from a boy between 10 and 17 years old in good health. The sample comprised blood.

The CDR3: CSAKLAGSYEQYF. DNA for the CDR3: TGCAGTGCTAAACTAGCGGGGTCCTATGAGCAGTACTTC. The rearrangement joins TRBV20-1 to TRBJ2-7; 10 bases map to TRBD2. Per germline, CDR1 DFQATT and CDR2 SNEGSKA (reference sequence). The CDR3 is 13 residues long.